A single sample is the source of the 11 T cell receptor beta chains below, sequenced in a study of molecular identifiers for immune sequencing clone quantification. TCRdb reanalysed the PCR reads using MiXCR and keeps one entry per CDR3 protein. Among tens of thousands of distinct CDR3 sequences, about 24% were seen once, and the ten largest hold around 1%. Sequencing was performed on naive CD8+ T cells from blood, with Jurkat cell RNA spiked in. Specified subset: FACS-sorted CD8+CD4-CCR7+CD45RA+ naive T cells. These receptors were collected from a human donor in good health. Some libraries in this study had Jurkat cell RNA spiked in.

The sample holds many counts of this clonotype. In DNA form, the CDR3 reads TGTGCCAGCTCACCGTCAAGCCCAGCGGGGCTCCAAGAGACCCAGTACTTC. Residues: CASSPSSPAGLQETQYF. The V gene is TRBV18, the J gene TRBJ2-5; 7 nucleotides line up with TRBD2. The germline V gene has CDR1 KGHSH and CDR2 LQKENI. V gave up 3 bases and J gave up 1 base; unmatched junction bases: 11. The CDR3 consists of 17 residues.

The chain uses TRBV7-2 and TRBJ1-5, with TRBD1 identical over 9 bases. The CDR3 contains 14 residues. The V gene's germline CDR1 is SGHTA and CDR2 FQGNSA. Losses at the gene ends were 3 bases for V and 5 bases for J; bases not matched to a gene: 2. CDR3 loop: CASSFNRGHQPQHF. CDR3 coding DNA: TGTGCCAGCAGCTTCAACAGGGGGCATCAGCCCCAGCATTTT. The variable domain in full, completed from reference TRBV7-2 and TRBJ1-5, reads GAGVSQSPSNKVTEKGKDVELRCDPISGHTALYWYRQSLGQGLEFLIYFQGNSAPDKSGLPSDRFSAERTGGSVSTLTIQRTQQEDSAVYLCASSFNRGHQPQHFGDGTRLSIL.

This clonotype was detected many times. The chain employs TRBV5-1 and TRBJ2-7; a weak D match, TRBD1 (6 bases). The CDR3 is 14 amino acids. Germline CDR1 reads SGHRS; CDR2 reads YFSETQ. V lost 0 bases, J lost 4 bases, and 11 bases lay in between. The CDR3 sequence: CASSLVQGFYEQYF. The CDR3 bases are TGCGCCAGCAGCTTGGTCCAGGGGTTTTACGAGCAGTACTTC.

This clonotype appeared a few times. The chain joins TRBV7-6 to TRBJ2-1; the D gene is possibly TRBD2 (5 bases). This CDR3 spans 16 amino acids. CDR1 and CDR2 (germline): SGHVS, FNYEAQ. V was pared by 2 bases and J by 2 bases, with 13 bases between. CDR3: CASSLSEGSTYNEQFF. The CDR3 DNA reads TGTGCCAGCAGCTTAAGTGAGGGAAGCACCTACAATGAGCAGTTCTTC.

This chain connects TRBV7-6 to TRBJ2-1, with D uncertain. Between the trimmed V and J ends, which lost 1 base and 8 bases, there was a span of 12 bases. The CDR3 extends over 14 amino acids. The V gene's germline CDR1 is SGHVS and CDR2 FNYEAQ. CDR3 in amino acids: CASSLGTALDEQFF. CDR3 coding DNA: TGTGCCAGCAGCTTAGGTACAGCGTTGGATGAGCAGTTCTTC. The full variable domain, in which reference TRBV7-6 and TRBJ2-1 provide the parts outside the CDR3, is GAGVSQSPRYKVTKRGQDVALRCDPISGHVSLYWYRQALGQGPEFLTYFNYEAQQDKSGLPNDRFSAERPEGSISTLTIQRTEQRDSAMYRCASSLGTALDEQFFGPGTRLTVL.

Worth noting for this clonotype: A much bigger clone sits one base away, suggesting this may be a read error. The chain carries TRBV7-9 and TRBJ2-3; D may be TRBD2 (5 bases). The germline gives CDR1 SEHNR, CDR2 FQNEAQ (reference sequence). The V end was cut by 5 bases, the J end by 0 bases, with 12 bases between. This CDR3 has 15 residues. The CDR3, as DNA: TGTGCCAGCAGCCGCGGGCGGATCAGCACAGATACGCAGTATTTT. Amino acids: CASSRGRISTDTQYF.

A word on this clonotype: Germline and junction disagree at one end, which may indicate a read error. The gene calls are TRBV20-1 and TRBJ2-3; D possibly corresponds to TRBD2 (7 bases). Per germline, CDR1 DFQATT and CDR2 SNEGSKA (reference sequence). This CDR3 spans 15 amino acids. The CDR3 sequence is CSARDAGGLPDTPYF. In DNA, the CDR3 is TGCAGTGCTAGAGATGCCGGGGGGCTCCCAGATACGCCGTATTTT.

This clonotype was counted ten times or more. The chain uses TRBV20-1 and TRBJ2-5, with 7 bases that match TRBD2. V gave up 0 bases and J gave up 1 base; unmatched junction bases: 8. This CDR3 has 16 residues. Looked up from germline, CDR1 is DFQATT and CDR2 is SNEGSKA (reference sequence). The CDR3 is CSARDNRDYSQETQYF. Written as DNA, the CDR3 is TGCAGTGCTAGAGATAACCGGGACTATTCCCAAGAGACCCAGTACTTC.

This clonotype was counted at least ten times. The chain employs TRBV6-5 and TRBJ2-2; a possible D gene is TRBD1 (5 bases). Germline assignment: CDR1 MNHEY and CDR2 SVGAGI. V lost 2 bases and J lost 4, with 8 bases in between. The CDR3 runs to 14 residues. DNA for the CDR3: TGTGCCAGCAGTTACGCTGACAGCACCGGGGAGCTGTTTTTT. This codes for CASSYADSTGELFF.

This clonotype showed up many times. The chain has TRBV7-2 and TRBJ2-7; D is ambiguous. The CDR3 covers 14 residues. With 3 bases removed from V and 5 bases from J, the gap between germline ends came to 14 bases. Germline V lookup: CDR1 SGHTA, CDR2 FQGNSA. CDR3 sequence: CASSLPGAYHEQYF. CDR3 DNA: TGTGCCAGCAGCTTGCCGGGCGCCTACCACGAGCAGTACTTC.

This clonotype was seen many times. The rearrangement links TRBV28 to TRBJ2-6; D remains unclear. The CDR3 loop spans 16 amino acids. Germline CDR1 MDHEN, CDR2 SYDVKM. V was cut by 6 bases and J by 0 bases, with 12 bases left in between. In nucleotides, the CDR3 is TGTGCCAGCAGGTTTCGTGGGCTCTCTGGGGCCAACGTCCTGACTTTC. Its translation: CASRFRGLSGANVLTF.